The TCR beta chain under discussion was sequenced for a study of identifying expanded T cells in peripheral blood. Study-level results: Variance in clone template counts between two-week samples significantly increased with total template count across all healthy donors. About 1.3 clones differed between technical replicates, versus about 15 and 19 over time.

Worth noting for this clone: Its matching antigen is unknown.

The CDR3 is made up of 11 amino acids. Trimming stripped 1 base from V and 9 bases from J, with 4 bases between. CDR1 is SGHAT and CDR2 is FQNNGV in the germline V gene. Only in-frame clones appear in the TCRdb table, and some are missing; sequencing was by immunoSEQ multiplex PCR. The table lists 70,000 to 95,000 clones, 80% to 90% of them singletons. Collection occurred without any documented infections or immune events in donors. The sequenced sample was blood. The rearrangement links TRBV11-2 to TRBJ2-1, with D unclear. The receptor comes from a person aged 18 to 75 in good health. The CDR3 reads CASSLGGEQFF. CDR3 nucleotide sequence: TGTGCCAGCAGCTTAGGAGGTGAGCAGTTCTTC.